Included here is one T cell receptor beta chain sequence, with context. Trimming took 4 bases from V and 0 from J; bases not matched to a gene: 2. This CDR3 is built from 16 residues. Germline CDR1 and CDR2: MNHNS and SASEGT. These data are taken from a study of T cell responses to AZD1222 COVID-19 vaccine. Repertoires were generated with immunoSEQ multiplex PCR, while TCRdb's copy carries only in-frame clones and drops some. The sample yields nearly 95,000 clones, roughly 89% seen once. J is TRBJ2-3 and V is TRBV6-1, with 12 bases lining up with TRBD2. The receptor's source is an adult in good health. The starting material was peripheral blood, obtained on day 0 of AZD1222 vaccination. The CDR3 loop reads CASSGGLAGSTDTQYF. The CDR3 coding sequence is TGTGCCAGCAGTGGTGGACTAGCGGGGAGCACAGATACGCAGTATTTT.